This T cell receptor (beta chain) was retrieved from a study of T cell responses to AZD1222 COVID-19 vaccine. Whole-study results and caveats: Donors skewed white British and female; clonal diversity was possibly underestimated. The breadth and depth of Spike-specific TCRs increased once two AZD1222 doses had been given.

As to this clone: Its antigen remains unidentified.

Sequencing used immunoSEQ multiplex PCR; TCRdb keeps in-frame clones, though not all of them. The table shows under 150,000 clones, with about nine tenths occurring only once. V lost 4 bases and J lost 0, with 8 bases in between. The germline gives CDR1 SGHRS, CDR2 YFSETQ. CDR3 size: 14 residues. This chain links TRBV5-1 with TRBJ1-5; D is uncertain. This sequence was found in an adult in good health. The sequenced sample was peripheral blood, obtained on day 0 of AZD1222 vaccination. CDR3 region: CASSEGNSNQPQHF. The CDR3 DNA follows: TGCGCCAGCAGCGAAGGAAATAGCAATCAGCCCCAGCATTTT. Full variable domain (remainder filled in from reference TRBV5-1 and TRBJ1-5): KAGVTQTPRYLIKTRGQQVTLSCSPISGHRSVSWYQQTPGQGLQFLFEYFSETQRNKGNFPGRFSGRQFSNSRSEMNVSTLELGDSALYLCASSEGNSNQPQHFGDGTRLSIL.